The clone carrying this T cell receptor beta chain showed up just a few times. Its antigen is not known. Every patient had relapsed following autologous stem cell transplantation, and cohorts differed in brentuximab vedotin exposure. This specimen belongs to a study of PD-1 blockade in classical Hodgkin lymphoma. General observations from the study: Reports described newly diagnosed patients as having lower baseline TCR diversity than healthy donors.

Libraries were prepared by immunoSEQ multiplex PCR; TCRdb keeps only in-frame clonotypes and omits some of them. The table records 35,000 to 45,000 clones, approximately 64% of them present only once. The V gene end was trimmed by 5 bases and the J gene end by 4 bases; junction bases not matched to a gene: 6. The CDR3 has 15 residues. Germline V gives CDR1 SGHNT, CDR2 YYREEE (reference sequence). The chain recombines TRBV5-4 with TRBJ2-2, with 9 positions matching TRBD1. The sample here was peripheral blood mononuclear cells (PBMCs), taken at baseline. The TCR originated in a human donor with classical Hodgkin lymphoma. The chain's CDR3 is CASRTGTGITGELFF. The CDR3, as DNA: TGTGCCAGCAGAACCGGGACAGGGATCACCGGGGAGCTGTTTTTT.